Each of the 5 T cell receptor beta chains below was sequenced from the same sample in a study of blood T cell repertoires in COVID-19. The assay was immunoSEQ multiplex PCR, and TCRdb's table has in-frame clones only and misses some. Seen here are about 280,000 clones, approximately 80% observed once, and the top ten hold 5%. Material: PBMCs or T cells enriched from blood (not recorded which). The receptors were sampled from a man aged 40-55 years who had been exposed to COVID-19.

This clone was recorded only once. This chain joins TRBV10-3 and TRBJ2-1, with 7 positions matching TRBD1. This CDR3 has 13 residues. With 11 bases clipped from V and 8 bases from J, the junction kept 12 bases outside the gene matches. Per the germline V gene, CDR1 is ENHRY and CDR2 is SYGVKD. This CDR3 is CAAAGTVFDEQFF. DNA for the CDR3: TGTGCCGCCGCCGGGACAGTTTTCGATGAGCAGTTCTTC.

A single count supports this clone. CDR3 residues: CASSQEQGYGNTIYF. CDR3 DNA sequence: TGCGCCAGCAGCCAAGAACAGGGATACGGAAACACCATATATTTT. This chain joins TRBV4-1 and TRBJ1-3; a weak D match, TRBD1 (6 bases). This CDR3 contains 15 residues. V lost 0 bases, J lost 4 bases, and 10 bases lay in between. CDR1 is MGHRA and CDR2 is YSYEKL in the germline V gene.

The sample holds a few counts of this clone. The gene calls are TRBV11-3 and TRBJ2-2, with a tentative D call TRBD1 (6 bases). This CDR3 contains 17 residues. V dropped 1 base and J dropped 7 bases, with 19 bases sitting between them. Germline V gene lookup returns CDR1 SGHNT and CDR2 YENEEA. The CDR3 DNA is TGTGCCAGCAGCTTAGGGGACGCTCCCTCCAGGGGCGGGGAGCTGTTTTTT. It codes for CASSLGDAPSRGGELFF.

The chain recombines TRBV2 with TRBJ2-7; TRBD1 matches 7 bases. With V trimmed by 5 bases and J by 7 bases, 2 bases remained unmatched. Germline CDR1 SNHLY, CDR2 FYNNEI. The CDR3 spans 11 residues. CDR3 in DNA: TGTGCCAGCAGTTCGGACAGGGAGCAGTACTTC. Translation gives CASSSDREQYF.

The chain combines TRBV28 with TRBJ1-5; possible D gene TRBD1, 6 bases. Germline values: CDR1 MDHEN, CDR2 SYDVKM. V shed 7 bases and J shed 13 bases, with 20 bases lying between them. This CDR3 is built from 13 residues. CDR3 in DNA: TGTGCCAGCACCTCAACGCAGGGGACCCCGCAGCATTTT. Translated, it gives CASTSTQGTPQHF.